This TCR beta chain was retrieved from a study of CXCR3-negative and CXCR3-positive naive CD8 T cells (dated by TCRdb to the late 2010s). Regarding the study in general: In total, 130 million to 150 million TRB reads were obtained, corresponding to roughly 1.5 +/- 0.3 million reads per library. TRBV-TRBJ cluster analysis included naive subsets from a handful of donors and memory cells from 3 donors. The diversity and physicochemical repertoire analyses included more than ten donors pooled from two independent experiments. The full study reports these points: Compared with CXCR3-negative naive cells, CXCR3-positive naive cells had TRB CDR3s with higher hydrophobicity (lower Kidera factor 4), lower energy, and higher strength and volume indices. Naive CXCR3-negative and CXCR3-positive cells from the same donor showed similar TRBV-TRBJ usage, whereas memory cells showed distinct patterns. Because CXCR3 expression was partially decreased after cryopreservation, freshly isolated PBMCs were used for most assays. Repertoire diversity was comparably high in both naive subsets but much lower in memory CD8+ T cells. Because surface CD5, which is linked to self-reactivity in mice, was comparable between the naive subsets, TCR interaction strength was also inferred from the physicochemical properties of TRB CDR3s.

Worth noting for this clonotype: Its antigen target is currently unknown.

The sequencing machine was a NextSeq 550. The Human TCR Profiling Kit (MiLaboratory) was used to make UMI-labeled 5' RACE TRB cDNA libraries. cDNA synthesis used the entire amount of extracted RNA, and PCR amplification then used the entire amount of cDNA produced. Libraries were prepared in parallel with an identical number of PCR cycles. The original pipeline was this. MIGEC and MiXCR extracted about 48,000 +/- 9,800 unique UMI-labeled TRB cDNA molecules per library, requiring at least two reads per UMI. On average, each library contained approximately 40,000 +/- 10,000 functional in-frame TRB CDR3 nucleotide clonotypes without stop codons. After each sample was downsampled to 5000 UMI-labeled TRB molecules, VDJtools was used to calculate diversity metrics such as normalized Shannon-Wiener and Chao1. For the central five CDR3 residues, VDJtools calculated physicochemical properties weighted by clonotype size, namely interaction energy, strength, volume and Kidera factor 4. Following TCRdb reprocessing, every CDR3 protein sequence forms one entry, and DNA is not provided. These V and J calls are TCRdb output, not the study's own analysis. The table of this sample itemizes about 62,000 distinct CDR3 sequences. The top ten hold roughly 4.2% of the sample.

The germline V gene (reference sequence) provides CDR1 MNHEY and CDR2 SMNVEV. Reading from cysteine to phenylalanine, the CDR3 counts 16 amino acids. There is no recorded DNA. Each CD8+ T cell subset was flow-sorted in triplicate, and some 310,000 cells per subset were placed directly into RLT lysis buffer. To keep memory contaminants out, a stringent definition of naive CD8+ T cells was applied: CD45RO-CCR7+CD27+CD95-. Using standard density gradient centrifugation, peripheral blood mononuclear cells were isolated from buffy coats. Naive CXCR3-negative and CXCR3-positive CD8+ T cells were flow-sorted using a FACSAria III. Total RNA was extracted from sorted cells using an RNeasy Mini Kit.

Recombination joined TRBV27 with TRBJ2-6. The sample consisted of naive CXCR3- CD8+ T cells from blood. What the cell subset or site label conveys for this sample: CD45RO-CCR7+CD27+CD95- naive CD8+ T cells lacking CXCR3 (TNR3-). The clonotype comes from a human donor in good health. Some clones in this sample may be carry-over from other donors' samples. The CDR3 protein is CASSSRPFGGANVLTF.